The 8 T cell receptor beta chains below all came from one sample that was sequenced in a study of cytomegalovirus exposure and HLA in healthy donors. The PCR ran on 60 Vbeta and 13 Jbeta primers. Sequencing was performed with immunoSEQ multiplex PCR; in TCRdb, only in-frame clones are kept and a portion is missing. The table records 65,000 or so clones, more than 75% of them present only once. Sequenced input: PBMCs. Source of these receptors: a girl aged 10 to 17 in good health and CMV-seropositive.

This clone was recorded a few times. The CDR3 protein is CASSFGVNQPQHF. In nucleotides, the CDR3 is TGTGCCAGCAGCTTCGGGGTAAATCAGCCCCAGCATTTT. V gene TRBV11-2 combines with J gene TRBJ1-5; D gene ambiguous. V lost 3 bases and J lost 4, with 7 bases in between. This CDR3 contains 13 residues. CDR1 and CDR2 (germline): SGHAT, FQNNGV. Combining the CDR3 with reference TRBV11-2 and TRBJ1-5 gives the whole variable domain EAGVAQSPRYKIIEKRQSVAFWCNPISGHATLYWYQQILGQGPKLLIQFQNNGVVDDSQLPKDRFSAERLKGVDSTLKIQPAKLEDSAVYLCASSFGVNQPQHFGDGTRLSIL.

This clone came up a few times. The chain uses TRBV7-2 and TRBJ1-4, with D possibly matching TRBD1 (6 bases). Trimming shortened V by 6 bases and J by 0 bases, and 14 bases separated the two germline ends. This CDR3 region has 16 residues. Germline CDR1 is SGHTA and CDR2 is FQGNSA. The CDR3 sequence is CASSLAGAATNEKLFF. DNA for the CDR3: TGTGCCAGCAGTCTCGCGGGGGCAGCAACTAATGAAAAACTGTTTTTT. Full variable domain (rest looked up from reference TRBV7-2 and TRBJ1-4): GAGVSQSPSNKVTEKGKDVELRCDPISGHTALYWYRQSLGQGLEFLIYFQGNSAPDKSGLPSDRFSAERTGGSVSTLTIQRTQQEDSAVYLCASSLAGAATNEKLFFGSGTQLSVL.

The chain has TRBV7-2 and TRBJ2-7, with TRBD1 identical over 7 bases. There are 16 residues in the CDR3. CDR1 is SGHTA, CDR2 FQGNSA, per germline. With 5 bases clipped from V and 6 bases from J, the junction kept 16 bases outside the gene matches. The CDR3 spells CASSQQDRTGLGEQYF. CDR3 nucleotides: TGTGCCAGCAGCCAACAGGACAGGACAGGCCTAGGCGAGCAGTACTTC.

The chain couples TRBV28 to TRBJ2-7, with 8 bases fitting TRBD1. CDR1 and CDR2 (germline): MDHEN, SYDVKM. Losses at the gene ends were 5 bases for V and 11 bases for J; bases not matched to a gene: 11. This CDR3 is 13 amino acids long. The CDR3 protein is CASSHPSTDREYF. Here the CDR3 DNA reads TGTGCCAGCAGTCACCCCTCGACGGACAGGGAGTACTTC.

This chain links TRBV11-3 with TRBJ2-5, with a possible D match to TRBD2 (7 bases). Per the germline V gene, CDR1 is SGHNT and CDR2 is YENEEA. V was cut by 5 bases and J by 2 bases, with 15 bases left in between. CDR3 length: 15 residues. The DNA of the CDR3 is TGTGCCAGCAGCCGCCGGGGGGCAGCTCAAGAGACCCAGTACTTC. It codes for CASSRRGAAQETQYF.

This chain joins TRBV27 and TRBJ2-5; 8 bases fit TRBD1. V was pared by 5 bases and J by 5 bases, with 4 bases of the junction left unmatched. The CDR3 has 13 residues. Germline V lookup: CDR1 MNHEY, CDR2 SMNVEV (reference sequence). CDR3 residues: CASSTRTGETQYF. The CDR3, as DNA: TGTGCCAGCAGTACTCGGACAGGGGAGACCCAGTACTTC.

The genes are TRBV5-1 and TRBJ2-7; possible D gene TRBD1, 5 bases. This CDR3 spans 15 amino acids. CDR1 is SGHRS, CDR2 YFSETQ, per germline. With 0 bases removed from V and 3 bases from J, the gap between germline ends came to 13 bases. In DNA, the CDR3 is TGCGCCAGCAGCTTGGCCGCCAGGGAAGGCTACGAGCAGTACTTC. Residues: CASSLAAREGYEQYF.

The rearrangement links TRBV25-1 to TRBJ2-3, with 14 nucleotides matching TRBD2. The V gene end was trimmed by 3 bases and the J gene end by 3 bases; junction bases not matched to a gene: 5. CDR1 is MGHDK, CDR2 SYGVNS, per germline. There are 17 residues in the CDR3. The CDR3 here is CASSDGRTSGRTDTQYF. CDR3 DNA: TGTGCCAGCAGTGATGGAAGGACTAGCGGGAGGACAGATACGCAGTATTTT.